This is a list of T cell receptor beta chains from one sample in a study of T-cell memory formation after mild COVID-19. TCRdb recomputed calls from the 5' RACE reads with MiXCR, one row per CDR3 protein. Among fewer than 350,000 distinct CDR3 sequences, roughly an eighth were seen once, and the ten largest hold under 25%. Material for sequencing was PBMCs or a T cell subset sorted from them (not recorded which). These receptors were obtained from a man aged 18 to 29 who had mild COVID-19 (a few samples of this study predate the infection). Cell type and time point are not known. The CDR3 runs from the conserved cysteine through the conserved F or W. Each record gives: J gene, D gene, V gene, clone size, CDR3 DNA, CDR3 protein. D genes are given only for firm matches. Rows may omit the clone size; those that give it use once, few, many or a size class.

j_call: TRBJ1-3; d_call: .; v_call: TRBV4-3; clone_size: few; cdr3_nt: TGCGCCAGCAGCCAAGATAGAGAGGTTTACACCATATATTTT; cdr3_aa: CASSQDREVYTIYF
j_call: TRBJ1-2; d_call: .; v_call: TRBV12-3/TRBV12-4; clone_size: .; cdr3_nt: TGTGCCAGCAGCCAATCACAGGACTATGGCTACACCTTC; cdr3_aa: CASSQSQDYGYTF
j_call: TRBJ2-7; d_call: .; v_call: TRBV5-5; clone_size: few; cdr3_nt: TGTGCCTGCACGGGAGAGCAGTACTTC; cdr3_aa: CACTGEQYF
j_call: TRBJ1-6; d_call: .; v_call: TRBV23-1; clone_size: .; cdr3_nt: TGCGCCACTATGGTAGGGTTTAAGGCGGATTCACCCCTCCACTTT; cdr3_aa: CATMVGFKADSPLHF
j_call: TRBJ1-2; d_call: .; v_call: TRBV6-2/TRBV6-3; clone_size: .; cdr3_nt: TGTGCCAGCAGTTACTTCGGGCCCCTAGGCGGCTACACCTTC; cdr3_aa: CASSYFGPLGGYTF
j_call: TRBJ2-3; d_call: .; v_call: TRBV6-6; clone_size: .; cdr3_nt: TGTGCCAGCAGTTACTCAGGGGTAGGAGGCGAAGATACGCAGTATTTT; cdr3_aa: CASSYSGVGGEDTQYF
j_call: TRBJ2-5; d_call: .; v_call: TRBV3-1; clone_size: .; cdr3_nt: TGTGCCAGCAGCCTCAGCGAGAAACGGACCCAGTACTTC; cdr3_aa: CASSLSEKRTQYF
j_call: TRBJ2-1; d_call: TRBD1; v_call: TRBV11-1; clone_size: few; cdr3_nt: TGTGCCAGCAGCACAGGGGGCCTAAGCTTATACAATGAGCAGTTCTTC; cdr3_aa: CASSTGGLSLYNEQFF
j_call: TRBJ1-6; d_call: .; v_call: TRBV20-1; clone_size: few; cdr3_nt: TGCAGTGCTAGAGATGGGAATTCACCCCTCCACTTT; cdr3_aa: CSARDGNSPLHF
j_call: TRBJ2-1; d_call: TRBD2; v_call: TRBV18; clone_size: many; cdr3_nt: TGTGCCAGCTCACCACCTAGCGGGGGGAACGGTGAGCAGTTCTTC; cdr3_aa: CASSPPSGGNGEQFF
j_call: TRBJ1-6; d_call: TRBD1; v_call: TRBV12-3/TRBV12-4; clone_size: .; cdr3_nt: TGTGCCAGCAGCCGGACAGGGGGCGATTCACCCCTCCACTTT; cdr3_aa: CASSRTGGDSPLHF
j_call: TRBJ2-1; d_call: .; v_call: TRBV29-1; clone_size: .; cdr3_nt: TGCAGCGTTGTTTGGGGGGCCCATGAGCAGTTCTTC; cdr3_aa: CSVVWGAHEQFF
j_call: TRBJ1-5; d_call: TRBD1; v_call: TRBV6-2/TRBV6-3; clone_size: .; cdr3_nt: TGTGCCAGCAGGACAGGGGGCTATCAGCCCCAGCATTTT; cdr3_aa: CASRTGGYQPQHF
j_call: TRBJ2-5; d_call: TRBD2; v_call: TRBV12-3/TRBV12-4; clone_size: .; cdr3_nt: TGTGCCAGCAGTTTGGGAGGGGCGTTTGGGGGAGAGACCCAGTACTTC; cdr3_aa: CASSLGGAFGGETQYF
j_call: TRBJ1-1; d_call: .; v_call: TRBV29-1; clone_size: few; cdr3_nt: TGCAGCGTTGAAGATAACAACACTGAAGCTTTCTTT; cdr3_aa: CSVEDNNTEAFF
j_call: TRBJ2-7; d_call: .; v_call: TRBV4-2; clone_size: .; cdr3_nt: TGTGCCAGCAGCCGTAGCGTACGGGAAGTCTCCTACGAGCAGTACTTC; cdr3_aa: CASSRSVREVSYEQYF
j_call: TRBJ2-5; d_call: TRBD1; v_call: TRBV5-1; clone_size: few; cdr3_nt: TGCGCCAGCAGCTTGGGACAGGGGACGTACCAAGAGACCCAGTACTTC; cdr3_aa: CASSLGQGTYQETQYF
j_call: TRBJ1-1; d_call: .; v_call: TRBV20-1; clone_size: few; cdr3_nt: TGCAGTGCTAGAGATCCCCTAGGGGATCAGGGAGCTTTCTTT; cdr3_aa: CSARDPLGDQGAFF
j_call: TRBJ2-2; d_call: TRBD2; v_call: TRBV6-5; clone_size: .; cdr3_nt: TGTGCCAGCAGTTCCCGCCGGGCGGGGGACACCGGGGAGCTGTTTTTT; cdr3_aa: CASSSRRAGDTGELFF
j_call: TRBJ2-3; d_call: .; v_call: TRBV30; clone_size: .; cdr3_nt: TGTGCCTGTCGAGGGGCCGGAGATACGCAGTATTTT; cdr3_aa: CACRGAGDTQYF
j_call: TRBJ1-6; d_call: TRBD1; v_call: TRBV5-1; clone_size: .; cdr3_nt: TGCGCCAGCAGCACCCGGGACAGGCATAATTCACCCCTCCACTTT; cdr3_aa: CASSTRDRHNSPLHF
j_call: TRBJ2-7; d_call: TRBD1; v_call: TRBV29-1; clone_size: .; cdr3_nt: TGCAGCGTTGATGGGGGACAGAGCTCCTACGAGCAGTACTTC; cdr3_aa: CSVDGGQSSYEQYF
j_call: TRBJ2-5; d_call: TRBD1; v_call: TRBV25-1; clone_size: few; cdr3_nt: TGTGCCAGCAGTGACCCGACAGGGTGGCAAGAGACCCAGTACTTC; cdr3_aa: CASSDPTGWQETQYF
j_call: TRBJ2-3; d_call: .; v_call: TRBV29-1; clone_size: few; cdr3_nt: TGCAGCGTTGACGGAGGGGGCCAAAGTGCTAGCACAGATACGCAGTATTTT; cdr3_aa: CSVDGGGQSASTDTQYF
j_call: TRBJ2-7; d_call: .; v_call: TRBV27; clone_size: few; cdr3_nt: TGTGCCAGCAGTTCAGGGGGGCAGTTTCGCCTCGAGCAGTACTTC; cdr3_aa: CASSSGGQFRLEQYF
j_call: TRBJ2-1; d_call: .; v_call: TRBV5-1; clone_size: few; cdr3_nt: TGCGCCAGCAGCGGCCTCACAGACTACAATGAGCAGTTCTTC; cdr3_aa: CASSGLTDYNEQFF
j_call: TRBJ1-2; d_call: .; v_call: TRBV27; clone_size: many; cdr3_nt: TGTGCCAGCAGTTTGGGGGGGGCCTATGGCTACACCTTC; cdr3_aa: CASSLGGAYGYTF
j_call: TRBJ2-6; d_call: .; v_call: TRBV2; clone_size: .; cdr3_nt: TGTGCCAGCAGGAATCTTGGGGCCAACGTCCTGACTTTC; cdr3_aa: CASRNLGANVLTF
j_call: TRBJ1-1; d_call: TRBD1; v_call: TRBV5-1; clone_size: few; cdr3_nt: TGCGCCAGCAAACAGGGGGCAAGGACTGAAGCTTTCTTT; cdr3_aa: CASKQGARTEAFF
j_call: TRBJ1-1; d_call: .; v_call: TRBV6-5; clone_size: few; cdr3_nt: TGTGCCAGCAGTTACTCGAGGTCCTTCTTT; cdr3_aa: CASSYSRSFF
j_call: TRBJ2-5; d_call: TRBD2; v_call: TRBV4-3; clone_size: .; cdr3_nt: TGCGCCAGCAGCCCTAGGACTAGCGGGGAGACCCAGTACTTC; cdr3_aa: CASSPRTSGETQYF
j_call: TRBJ1-2; d_call: TRBD1; v_call: TRBV5-1; clone_size: .; cdr3_nt: TGCGCCAGCAGCTCACTACCGCCGGGACAGGATGGGAATGGCTACACCTTC; cdr3_aa: CASSSLPPGQDGNGYTF
j_call: TRBJ2-1; d_call: .; v_call: TRBV3-1; clone_size: .; cdr3_nt: TGTGCCAGCAGCCAAGAGGGGGCGACTCGGCAGTTCTTC; cdr3_aa: CASSQEGATRQFF
j_call: TRBJ1-1; d_call: TRBD1; v_call: TRBV5-1; clone_size: few; cdr3_nt: TGCGCCAGCAGCTTGGAAGGGGATAGGGGGCAAATCGGGAACACTGAAGCTTTCTTT; cdr3_aa: CASSLEGDRGQIGNTEAFF
j_call: TRBJ1-3; d_call: .; v_call: TRBV4-3; clone_size: many; cdr3_nt: TGCGCCAGCAGCCAAGATAGGAGGAACACCATATATTTT; cdr3_aa: CASSQDRRNTIYF
j_call: TRBJ1-3; d_call: .; v_call: TRBV5-5; clone_size: .; cdr3_nt: TGTGCCAGCAGCCCGGGGGGGCAGGCGCCCGGAAACACCATATATTTT; cdr3_aa: CASSPGGQAPGNTIYF
j_call: TRBJ1-5; d_call: .; v_call: TRBV20-1; clone_size: .; cdr3_nt: TGCAGTGCCACCGGTGATAGCAATCAGCCCCAGCATTTT; cdr3_aa: CSATGDSNQPQHF
j_call: TRBJ1-4; d_call: .; v_call: TRBV6-6; clone_size: .; cdr3_nt: TGTGCCAGCAGTCGAGACAGTGCAACTAATGAAAAACTGTTTTTT; cdr3_aa: CASSRDSATNEKLFF
j_call: TRBJ2-3; d_call: .; v_call: TRBV23-1; clone_size: few; cdr3_nt: TGCGCCAGCAGTCAGAGGCCCGAGTGCACAGATACGCAGTATTTT; cdr3_aa: CASSQRPECTDTQYF
j_call: TRBJ2-1; d_call: .; v_call: TRBV2; clone_size: .; cdr3_nt: TGTGCCAGCAACGGGGACCTCAATGAGCAGTTCTTC; cdr3_aa: CASNGDLNEQFF
j_call: TRBJ2-1; d_call: TRBD2; v_call: TRBV20-1; clone_size: few; cdr3_nt: TGCAGTGCCCGGGCGGGGGGCGGTGAGCAGTTCTTC; cdr3_aa: CSARAGGGEQFF
j_call: TRBJ2-5; d_call: TRBD2; v_call: TRBV4-1; clone_size: few; cdr3_nt: TGCGCCAGCAGCCAAGAAATAGGACGGGGACTAGTCGGAGAGACCCAGTACTTC; cdr3_aa: CASSQEIGRGLVGETQYF
j_call: TRBJ2-7; d_call: .; v_call: TRBV3-1; clone_size: .; cdr3_nt: TGTGCCAGCAGCCTCACGGACGGGTACGAGCAGTACTTC; cdr3_aa: CASSLTDGYEQYF
j_call: TRBJ2-3; d_call: .; v_call: TRBV5-1; clone_size: few; cdr3_nt: TGCGCCAGCAGCTTGGGGAGGCCCCCCGGAGATACGCAGTATTTT; cdr3_aa: CASSLGRPPGDTQYF
j_call: TRBJ2-1; d_call: TRBD1; v_call: TRBV7-8; clone_size: few; cdr3_nt: TGTGCCAGCAGCTTAGGACAGGGGTATGACAATGAGCAGTTCTTC; cdr3_aa: CASSLGQGYDNEQFF
j_call: TRBJ2-2; d_call: .; v_call: TRBV4-2; clone_size: few; cdr3_nt: TGTGCCAGCAGCCAAGAGGGGGGGCTTATCGGGGAGCTGTTTTTT; cdr3_aa: CASSQEGGLIGELFF
j_call: TRBJ2-7; d_call: .; v_call: TRBV29-1; clone_size: few; cdr3_nt: TGCAGCGTTGGTGCGGGGAAGGGTACCTACGAGCAGTACTTC; cdr3_aa: CSVGAGKGTYEQYF
j_call: TRBJ1-1; d_call: .; v_call: TRBV9; clone_size: few; cdr3_nt: TGTGCCAGCAGCCCGATACAGGGCACTGAAGCTTTCTTT; cdr3_aa: CASSPIQGTEAFF
j_call: TRBJ2-3; d_call: TRBD1; v_call: TRBV9; clone_size: .; cdr3_nt: TGTGCCAGCAGCGTCGACAGGGGTAGGGGAGATACGCAGTATTTT; cdr3_aa: CASSVDRGRGDTQYF
j_call: TRBJ1-1; d_call: .; v_call: TRBV18; clone_size: few; cdr3_nt: TGTGCCAGCTCACCAAGGATGGGAGCCCAGAGGGAGGGAACTGAAGCTTTCTTT; cdr3_aa: CASSPRMGAQREGTEAFF
j_call: TRBJ2-5; d_call: .; v_call: TRBV14; clone_size: .; cdr3_nt: TGTGCCAGCAGCCCTGGGGTTTCGTCGGATGAAGAGACCCAGTACTTC; cdr3_aa: CASSPGVSSDEETQYF